This entry concerns a single TCR beta chain. The data belong to a study of blood T cell repertoires in COVID-19. Study at large: Spain, Italy and the United States supplied samples that represented acute and convalescent COVID-19. From T cells, B-cell-depleted T cells, or PBMCs came the material, which was cDNA or gDNA.

CDR3 length equals 16 residues. V trimming: 5 bases; J trimming: 5 bases; junction bases outside the gene matches: 11. CDR1 and CDR2 from the germline V gene are MNHNY and SVGAGI (reference sequence). Original analysis: How many nucleated cells were present was estimated from reference gene primer amplification. TCRdb keeps only in-frame clones here, not all; method: immunoSEQ multiplex PCR. V, J and clone size reflect that table, while D and trimming were determined from the DNA. This sample yields around 700,000 clones, of which approximately 90% are seen a single time; 0.2% to 0.3% belongs to the top ten.

The receptor was isolated from a woman under 30 with acute or convalescent COVID-19. Sequencing was performed on peripheral blood. This chain joins TRBV6-6 and TRBJ1-4, with 7 positions matching TRBD1. The CDR3, as DNA: TGTGCCAGCAGTCCCGGACAGGTTTCGATCAATGAAAAACTGTTTTTT. Its protein product is CASSPGQVSINEKLFF.